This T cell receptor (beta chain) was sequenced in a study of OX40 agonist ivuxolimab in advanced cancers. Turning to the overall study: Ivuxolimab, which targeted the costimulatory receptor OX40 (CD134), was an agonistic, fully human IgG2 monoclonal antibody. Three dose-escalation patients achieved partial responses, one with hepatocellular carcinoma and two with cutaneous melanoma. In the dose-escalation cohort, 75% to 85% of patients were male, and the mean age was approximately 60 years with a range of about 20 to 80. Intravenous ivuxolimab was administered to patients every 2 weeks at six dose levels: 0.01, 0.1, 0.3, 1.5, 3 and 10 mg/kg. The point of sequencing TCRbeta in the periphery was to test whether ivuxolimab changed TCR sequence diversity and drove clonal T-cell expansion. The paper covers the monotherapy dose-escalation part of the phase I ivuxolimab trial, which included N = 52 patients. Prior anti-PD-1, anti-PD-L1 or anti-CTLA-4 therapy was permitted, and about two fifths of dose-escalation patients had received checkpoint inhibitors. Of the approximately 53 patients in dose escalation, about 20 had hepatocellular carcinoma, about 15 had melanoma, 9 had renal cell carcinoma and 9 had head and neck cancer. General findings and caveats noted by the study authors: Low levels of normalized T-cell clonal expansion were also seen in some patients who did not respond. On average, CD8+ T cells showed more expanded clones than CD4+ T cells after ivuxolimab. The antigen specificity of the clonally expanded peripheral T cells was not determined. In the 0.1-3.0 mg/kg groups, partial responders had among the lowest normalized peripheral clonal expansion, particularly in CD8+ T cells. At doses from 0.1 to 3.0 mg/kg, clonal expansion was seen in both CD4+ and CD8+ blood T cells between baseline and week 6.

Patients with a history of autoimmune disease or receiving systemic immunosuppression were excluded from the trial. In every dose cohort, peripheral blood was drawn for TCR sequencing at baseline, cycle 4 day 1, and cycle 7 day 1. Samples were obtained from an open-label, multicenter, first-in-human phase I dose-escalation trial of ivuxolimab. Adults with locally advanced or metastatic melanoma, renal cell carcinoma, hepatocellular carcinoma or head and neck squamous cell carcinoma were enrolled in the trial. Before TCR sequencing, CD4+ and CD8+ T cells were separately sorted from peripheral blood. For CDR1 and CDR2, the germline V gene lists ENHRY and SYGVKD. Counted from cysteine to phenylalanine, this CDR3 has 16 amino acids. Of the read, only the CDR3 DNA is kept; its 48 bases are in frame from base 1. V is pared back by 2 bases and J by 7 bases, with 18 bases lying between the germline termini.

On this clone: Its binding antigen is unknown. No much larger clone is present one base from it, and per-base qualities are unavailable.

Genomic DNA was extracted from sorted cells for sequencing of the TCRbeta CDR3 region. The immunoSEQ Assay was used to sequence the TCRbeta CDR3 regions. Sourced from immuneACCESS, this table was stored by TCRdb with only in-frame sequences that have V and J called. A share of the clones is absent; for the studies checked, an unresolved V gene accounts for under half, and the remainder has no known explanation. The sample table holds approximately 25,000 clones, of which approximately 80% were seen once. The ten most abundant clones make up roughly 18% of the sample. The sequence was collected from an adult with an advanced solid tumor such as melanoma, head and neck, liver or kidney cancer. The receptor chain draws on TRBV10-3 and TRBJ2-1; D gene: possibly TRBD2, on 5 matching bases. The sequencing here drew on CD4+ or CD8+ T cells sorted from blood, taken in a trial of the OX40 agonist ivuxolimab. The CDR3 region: CAISEPLGGGGNEQFF. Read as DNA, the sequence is TGTGCCATCAGTGAGCCACTGGGCGGAGGTGGGAATGAGCAGTTCTTC.